These 12 T cell receptor beta chains were sequenced from one sample in a study of blood T cell repertoires in COVID-19. The method was immunoSEQ multiplex PCR; TCRdb's version includes in-frame clones alone and lacks a portion of them. Of roughly 310,000 clones listed, roughly 90% are singletons. Sample: peripheral blood. These receptor sequences come from a woman aged 25 to 39 with COVID-19, enrolled during active disease.

Details on this clone: Other DNA sequences from this sample encode an identical CDR3 as well. The chain couples TRBV11-3 to TRBJ2-3; D gene ambiguous. The V end was cut by 1 base, the J end by 2 bases, with 7 bases between. Germline V gene sequence: CDR1 SGHNT, CDR2 YENEEA. The CDR3 extends over 14 amino acids. The CDR3 DNA sequence: TGTGCCAGCAGCTTAGGGGCCTCCACAGATACGCAGTATTTT. Protein sequence: CASSLGASTDTQYF.

The chain has TRBV5-1 and TRBJ2-2, with 11 bases aligning to TRBD1. Germline loops: CDR1 SGHRS, CDR2 YFSETQ. The CDR3 is 15 amino acids. The trim removed 4 bases at V and 6 bases at J, leaving 5 bases unmatched. CDR3 DNA sequence: TGCGCCAGCAGCATGGGACAGGGGGACGCCGGGGAGCTGTTTTTT. It is translated as CASSMGQGDAGELFF.

V and J are TRBV10-2 and TRBJ2-7, with D maybe TRBD1 (6 bases). The CDR3 covers 16 residues. Trimming pared 0 bases from V and 0 bases from J, leaving 12 bases between. Germline lookup yields CDR1 WSHSY and CDR2 SAAADI. The CDR3 DNA is TGCGCCAGCAGTGAGTCCGCAGGGGCGAGCTCCTACGAGCAGTACTTC. Translated: CASSESAGASSYEQYF.

The rearrangement links TRBV12-5 to TRBJ1-2; TRBD1 matches 7 bases. CDR1 is LGHNT, CDR2 FRNRAP, per germline. This CDR3 is 15 amino acids long. Losses at the gene ends were 5 bases for V and 2 bases for J; bases not matched to a gene: 8. CDR3 coding DNA: TGTGCTAGTGGTCTACTTCCGGGACAGAACTATGGCTACACCTTC. This gives the protein CASGLLPGQNYGYTF.

This rearrangement joins TRBV6-5 to TRBJ2-7, with 9 bases matching TRBD1. The CDR3 runs to 14 residues. Germline V lookup: CDR1 MNHEY, CDR2 SVGAGI. V shed 6 bases, J shed 2 bases, and the junction held 5 bases outside the gene matches. The CDR3 bases are TGTGCCAGCAGCCCCCGACAGGGGGCCTACGAGCAGTACTTC. Translation gives CASSPRQGAYEQYF.

This chain uses TRBV7-9 with TRBJ1-1; D remains unclear. The germline V gene encodes CDR1 SEHNR and CDR2 FQNEAQ (reference sequence). Trimming shortened V by 5 bases and J by 3 bases, and 10 bases separated the two germline ends. The CDR3 is 13 residues long. CDR3 DNA: TGTGCCAGCAGCCCCTTTCGGGACACTGAAGCTTTCTTT. Translating it yields CASSPFRDTEAFF.

This clone showed up many times. The V gene is TRBV7-9, the J gene TRBJ1-2, with D unresolved. Per the germline V gene, CDR1 is SEHNR and CDR2 is FQNEAQ (reference sequence). The CDR3 extends over 14 amino acids. Trimming removed 5 bases from V and 2 bases from J, with 12 bases in between. CDR3 in amino acids: CASSRPGPNYGYTF. The CDR3 region has the DNA TGTGCCAGCAGCCGTCCGGGTCCCAACTATGGCTACACCTTC.

This clone came up a few times. V is TRBV27 and J is TRBJ2-7; 7 bases fit TRBD1. V dropped 11 bases and J dropped 1; count of bases not matched to a gene: 11. The germline V gene has CDR1 MNHEY and CDR2 SMNVEV (reference sequence). The CDR3 extends over 14 amino acids. The CDR3 loop reads CAVSREGASYEQYF. The CDR3 DNA reads as TGTGCCGTCTCGCGCGAGGGGGCTTCCTACGAGCAGTACTTC.

This rearrangement joins TRBV2 to TRBJ1-2; 9 bases line up with TRBD1. With V trimmed by 7 bases and J by 7 bases, 13 bases remained unmatched. Germline V gene data show CDR1 as SNHLY and CDR2 as FYNNEI. This CDR3 contains 15 residues. The CDR3 DNA is TGTGCCAGCACAGAGGTTCGGGACAGGGCGTCTGGCTACACCTTC. Amino acid sequence: CASTEVRDRASGYTF.

The V call is TRBV7-9, the J call TRBJ2-7; 7 bases map to TRBD1. Trimming removed 2 bases from V and 6 bases from J; junction bases left unmatched: 7. The CDR3 totals 14 residues. Germline-derived CDR1 and CDR2 are SEHNR and FQNEAQ (reference sequence). The CDR3 region has the DNA TGTGCCAGCAGCTTACCGGGACAGACAAGCGAGCAGTACTTC. It is translated as CASSLPGQTSEQYF. Supplemented by reference TRBV7-9 and TRBJ2-7, the full variable domain reads DTGVSQNPRHKITKRGQNVTFRCDPISEHNRLYWYRQTLGQGPEFLTYFQNEAQLEKSRLLSDRFSAERPKGSFSTLEIQRTEQGDSAMYLCASSLPGQTSEQYFGPGTRLTVT.

The chain joins TRBV6-6 to TRBJ2-7, with 11 positions matching TRBD2. The CDR3 spans 14 residues. V gave up 6 bases and J gave up 4 bases; unmatched junction bases: 5. Germline assignment: CDR1 MNHNY and CDR2 SVGAGI (reference sequence). CDR3 DNA: TGTGCCAGCAGCATAGCGGGAGGGCCTTACGAGCAGTACTTC. Its translation: CASSIAGGPYEQYF.

The gene calls are TRBV27 and TRBJ2-3; D is possibly TRBD1 (6 bases). This CDR3 has 15 residues. Germline CDR1 reads MNHEY; CDR2 reads SMNVEV (reference sequence). V lost 1 base and J 6 bases, leaving 14 bases between the germline ends. The CDR3 DNA reads as TGTGCCAGCAGTTTATTTCCAGGGGTCCTCGATACGCAGTATTTT. Translated: CASSLFPGVLDTQYF.